This T cell receptor beta chain originates from a study of cytomegalovirus exposure and HLA in healthy donors. There were likely unrecorded immune exposures, though donors were nominally healthy when sampled. Germline V gene data show CDR1 as SGHTA and CDR2 as FQGNSA. V lost 2 bases to trimming and J lost 7 bases, with 11 bases between them. This CDR3 contains 14 residues. Study-level results: Per a prior analysis, the majority of TCR beta V segments were productive roughly 90% or roughly 30% of the time.

PCR used 60 Vbeta primers and 13 Jbeta primers. Sequenced by immunoSEQ multiplex PCR; TCRdb stores in-frame clones only, minus some. The table shows fewer than 110,000 clones, with more than 70% occurring only once. Of note for this clone: What it recognizes is unknown.

The receptor's source is a man aged 25 to 40 in good health and CMV-seronegative. V is TRBV7-2 and J is TRBJ1-4; D is uncertain. The specimen sequenced was PBMCs. The CDR3 DNA follows: TGTGCCAGCAGCTTATGGGAGGGCAGTGAAAAACTGTTTTTT. The encoded protein is CASSLWEGSEKLFF.